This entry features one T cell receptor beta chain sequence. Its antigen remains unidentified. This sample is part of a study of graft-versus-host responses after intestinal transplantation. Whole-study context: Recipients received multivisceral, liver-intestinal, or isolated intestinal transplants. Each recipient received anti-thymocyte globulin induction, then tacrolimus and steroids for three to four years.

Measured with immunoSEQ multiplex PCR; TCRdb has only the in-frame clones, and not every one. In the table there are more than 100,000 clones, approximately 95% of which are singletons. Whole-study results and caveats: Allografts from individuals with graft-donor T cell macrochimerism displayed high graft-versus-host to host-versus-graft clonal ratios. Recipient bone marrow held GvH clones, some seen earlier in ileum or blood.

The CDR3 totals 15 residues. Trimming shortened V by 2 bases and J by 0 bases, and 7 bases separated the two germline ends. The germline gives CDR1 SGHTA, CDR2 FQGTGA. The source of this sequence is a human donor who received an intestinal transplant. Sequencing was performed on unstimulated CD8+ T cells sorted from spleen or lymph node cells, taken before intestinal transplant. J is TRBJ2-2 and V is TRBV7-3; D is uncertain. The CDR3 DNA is TGTGCCAGCAGCTTAGGCCAGACGAACACCGGGGAGCTGTTTTTT. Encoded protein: CASSLGQTNTGELFF.